A single sample is the source of the 11 T cell receptor beta chains below, sequenced in a study of blood T cell repertoires in COVID-19. The repertoire was sequenced with immunoSEQ multiplex PCR; TCRdb's copy has only in-frame clones and lacks some. This table holds some 160,000 clones, approximately 84% found once. The sample comprised peripheral blood. Receptors originate from a woman older than 75 with acute or convalescent COVID-19.

The J gene is TRBJ2-3, the V gene TRBV5-1, with a weak D call TRBD2 (6 bases). From germline, CDR1 is SGHRS and CDR2 YFSETQ. The CDR3 loop spans 16 amino acids. Trimming removed 0 bases from V and 2 bases from J, with 13 bases in between. The CDR3 loop is CASSLGVSGNTDTQYF. The CDR3 DNA is TGCGCCAGCAGCTTGGGGGTTAGCGGAAACACAGATACGCAGTATTTT.

V gene TRBV5-1 combines with J gene TRBJ1-1; D not resolved. Germline V CDR1 and CDR2: SGHRS, YFSETQ. The CDR3 totals 14 residues. Trimming cost V 4 bases and J 0 bases, with 10 bases left between them. CDR3 sequence: CASSPGELNTEAFF. CDR3 bases: TGCGCCAGCAGCCCCGGGGAGTTGAACACTGAAGCTTTCTTT.

The DNA of the CDR3 is TGTGCCAGCAGTTTAAGGAGATGGGACAGGGGAATCTCCAATCAGCCCCAGCATTTT. It translates to CASSLRRWDRGISNQPQHF. The J gene is TRBJ1-5, the V gene TRBV28; 10 bases map to TRBD1. Germline assignment: CDR1 MDHEN and CDR2 SYDVKM. This CDR3 has 19 residues. The ends lost 2 bases at V and 3 bases at J; junction bases unmatched: 13.

The sample holds a few counts of this clone. The chain has TRBV3-1 (or the pseudogene TRBV3-2) and TRBJ1-5, with D perhaps matching TRBD1 (5 bases). The CDR3 has 14 amino acids. CDR1 is LGHDT, CDR2 YNNKEL, per germline (reference sequence). The germline V and J ends were trimmed by 5 bases and 2 bases, with 10 bases remaining between them. Written as DNA, the CDR3 is TGTGCCAGCAGCAGTGGGGCTGGCAATCAGCCCCAGCATTTT. Its protein product is CASSSGAGNQPQHF.

This chain uses TRBV18 with TRBJ1-2; possibly TRBD1 for D (5 bases). This CDR3 is built from 17 residues. With 1 base removed from V and 3 bases from J, the gap between germline ends came to 18 bases. Germline assignment: CDR1 KGHSH and CDR2 LQKENI. The CDR3 nucleotides read TGTGCCAGCTCACCACTGCCCCGACAGCCGAATTACTATGGCTACACCTTC. Its translation: CASSPLPRQPNYYGYTF.

The genes are TRBV6-1 and TRBJ1-5, with 8 positions matching TRBD1. Germline V gene data show CDR1 as MNHNS and CDR2 as SASEGT. This CDR3 contains 15 residues. The trim removed 2 bases at V and 5 bases at J, leaving 5 bases unmatched. CDR3 DNA: TGTGCCAGCAGTGAAAGGACAGGGAGGGATCAGCCCCAGCATTTT. Amino acids: CASSERTGRDQPQHF.

Details on this clone: The sample holds other DNA sequences that translate to the same CDR3. In DNA, the CDR3 is TGTGCCAGTAAGAGTACAGGGAGCTCCTACGAGCAGTACTTC. This encodes CASKSTGSSYEQYF. The V gene is TRBV19, the J gene TRBJ2-7, with D perhaps matching TRBD1 (6 bases). Germline lookup yields CDR1 LNHDA and CDR2 SQIVND (reference sequence). Trimming pared 7 bases from V and 0 bases from J, leaving 13 bases between. CDR3 length equals 14 residues.

V and J are TRBV3-1 (or the pseudogene TRBV3-2) and TRBJ2-3; a possible D gene is TRBD2 (5 bases). CDR1 and CDR2 from the germline V gene are LGHDT and YNNKEL (reference sequence). The V end was cut by 2 bases, the J end by 6 bases, with 15 bases between. This CDR3 is 15 amino acids long. The CDR3 sequence is CASSQMLAALDTQYF. The DNA of the CDR3 is TGTGCCAGCAGCCAAATGCTAGCAGCCTTGGATACGCAGTATTTT.

The J gene is TRBJ2-7, the V gene TRBV5-1; 9 bases map to TRBD2. The germline V gene encodes CDR1 SGHRS and CDR2 YFSETQ. Trimming took 3 bases from V and 5 from J; bases not matched to a gene: 3. The length of the CDR3 is 13 residues. This CDR3 is CASSSGGGDEQYF. In DNA form, the CDR3 reads TGCGCCAGCAGCTCCGGCGGGGGGGACGAGCAGTACTTC.

The rearrangement links TRBV5-1 to TRBJ2-2; no definite D call. The V gene lost 0 bases and the J gene lost 0 bases, with 12 bases spanning the gap. Per the germline V gene, CDR1 is SGHRS and CDR2 is YFSETQ. CDR3 length equals 17 residues. DNA of the CDR3: TGCGCCAGCAGCTTGGACGAGGCTCAGCCGAACACCGGGGAGCTGTTTTTT. Translating it yields CASSLDEAQPNTGELFF.

This chain connects TRBV7-3 to TRBJ1-1; no clear D. This CDR3 spans 13 amino acids. Looked up from germline, CDR1 is SGHTA and CDR2 is FQGTGA. Trimming cost V 4 bases and J 2 bases, with 8 bases left between them. In nucleotides, the CDR3 is TGTGCCAGCAGCTCCGGTCCCAACACTGAAGCTTTCTTT. It is translated as CASSSGPNTEAFF. The variable domain in full, with the rest retrieved from reference TRBV7-3 and TRBJ1-1, is GAGVSQTPSNKVTEKGKYVELRCDPISGHTALYWYRQSLGQGPEFLIYFQGTGAADDSGLPNDRFFAVRPEGSVSTLKIQRTERGDSAVYLCASSSGPNTEAFFGQGTRLTVV.